The rows below give T cell receptor beta chains drawn from one sample of a study of breast tumors, draining lymph nodes, adjacent tissues. MiXCR, applied by TCRdb to the multiplex PCR reads, yields one record per CDR3 protein. The table shows 270,000 or so distinct CDR3 sequences, with 30% occurring only once. The sample consisted of axillary lymph node tissue. These receptor sequences come from a female donor with breast cancer. Some clones in this sample may be carry-over from other donors' samples. Each CDR3 is given with its conserved first and last residue. A D gene is named only where the DNA matches it firmly. The size entry is marked missing in some rows and otherwise reads once, few, many or a size class.

clone_size: many
v_call: TRBV12-3/TRBV12-4
j_call: TRBJ2-5
d_call: TRBD2
cdr3_aa: CASSFLLAGDETQYF
cdr3_nt: TGTGCCAGCAGTTTCCTACTAGCGGGAGACGAGACCCAGTACTTC

clone_size: NA
v_call: TRBV5-5
j_call: TRBJ2-5
d_call: NA
cdr3_aa: CASNLAGPARETQYF
cdr3_nt: TGTGCCAGCAACTTGGCGGGACCAGCAAGAGAGACCCAGTACTTC

clone_size: many
v_call: TRBV2
j_call: TRBJ1-2
d_call: NA
cdr3_aa: CASRPPQGQYGYTF
cdr3_nt: TGTGCCAGCAGACCTCCACAGGGTCAATATGGCTACACCTTC

clone_size: few
v_call: TRBV6-1
j_call: TRBJ2-2
d_call: TRBD2
cdr3_aa: CASSEKSGRTGELFF
cdr3_nt: TGTGCCAGCAGTGAAAAGAGCGGGAGGACCGGGGAGCTGTTTTTT

clone_size: many
v_call: TRBV19
j_call: TRBJ2-1
d_call: NA
cdr3_aa: CASVSSYNEQFF
cdr3_nt: TGTGCCAGTGTGAGCTCCTACAATGAGCAGTTCTTC

clone_size: many
v_call: TRBV5-1
j_call: TRBJ1-4
d_call: NA
cdr3_aa: CASSPIGVDEKLFF
cdr3_nt: TGCGCCAGCAGTCCCATAGGGGTGGATGAAAAACTGTTTTTT

clone_size: many
v_call: TRBV12-3/TRBV12-4
j_call: TRBJ1-6
d_call: NA
cdr3_aa: CASVRDPRRHNSPLHF
cdr3_nt: TGTGCCAGTGTAAGGGACCCCCGGCGCCATAATTCACCCCTCCACTTT

clone_size: many
v_call: TRBV5-8
j_call: TRBJ2-7
d_call: TRBD2
cdr3_aa: CASSLGTSGPYEQYF
cdr3_nt: TGTGCCAGCAGCTTAGGGACTAGCGGACCCTACGAGCAGTACTTC

clone_size: many
v_call: TRBV10-3
j_call: TRBJ2-7
d_call: NA
cdr3_aa: CAINSAGQQYF
cdr3_nt: TGTGCCATCAATAGTGCGGGACAGCAGTACTTC

clone_size: few
v_call: TRBV29-1
j_call: TRBJ1-1
d_call: NA
cdr3_aa: CSGSLGGANTEAFF
cdr3_nt: TGCAGCGGTAGTTTAGGAGGAGCCAACACTGAAGCTTTCTTT

clone_size: NA
v_call: TRBV19
j_call: TRBJ2-1
d_call: TRBD2
cdr3_aa: CASSLGLAGGNERFF
cdr3_nt: TGTGCCAGTAGTCTGGGACTAGCGGGCGGGAATGAGCGGTTCTTC

clone_size: many
v_call: TRBV20-1
j_call: TRBJ2-7
d_call: NA
cdr3_aa: CSATNPAEQYF
cdr3_nt: TGCAGTGCTACAAACCCCGCCGAGCAGTACTTC

clone_size: few
v_call: TRBV18
j_call: TRBJ1-5
d_call: NA
cdr3_aa: CASSPPPGVGGQPQHF
cdr3_nt: TGTGCCAGCTCACCACCGCCGGGGGTGGGGGGTCAGCCCCAGCATTTT

clone_size: NA
v_call: TRBV19
j_call: TRBJ2-2
d_call: TRBD1
cdr3_aa: CATKGGQLSTGELFF
cdr3_nt: TGTGCCACAAAAGGGGGACAGCTCTCGACCGGGGAGCTGTTTTTT

clone_size: many
v_call: TRBV9
j_call: TRBJ2-1
d_call: TRBD2
cdr3_aa: CASSVDQGGTRPKQFF
cdr3_nt: TGTGCCAGCAGCGTAGACCAGGGAGGGACTAGACCAAAGCAGTTCTTC

clone_size: NA
v_call: TRBV7-2
j_call: TRBJ2-5
d_call: NA
cdr3_aa: CASSIYLCSVVNYQETQYF
cdr3_nt: NA

clone_size: many
v_call: TRBV12-3/TRBV12-4
j_call: TRBJ2-7
d_call: NA
cdr3_aa: CASRTGSTYEQYF
cdr3_nt: TGTGCCAGCAGGACAGGCAGCACCTACGAGCAGTACTTC

clone_size: NA
v_call: TRBV2
j_call: TRBJ1-5
d_call: NA
cdr3_aa: CASLEGLLANQPQHF
cdr3_nt: TGTGCCAGCCTTGAGGGGTTATTGGCTAATCAGCCCCAGCATTTT

clone_size: few
v_call: TRBV18
j_call: TRBJ2-7
d_call: TRBD2
cdr3_aa: CASSRSGLGNEQYF
cdr3_nt: TGTGCCAGCTCACGTTCGGGACTAGGTAACGAGCAGTACTTC

clone_size: many
v_call: TRBV4-1
j_call: TRBJ2-7
d_call: TRBD1
cdr3_aa: CASSHDLRDRGLDEQYF
cdr3_nt: TGCGCCAGCAGCCACGACCTCCGGGACAGGGGGCTCGACGAGCAGTACTTC

clone_size: NA
v_call: TRBV10-1
j_call: TRBJ1-5
d_call: NA
cdr3_aa: CASSDFGPQHF
cdr3_nt: TGCGCCAGCAGTGATTTCGGACCCCAGCATTTT

clone_size: many
v_call: TRBV5-6
j_call: TRBJ2-7
d_call: TRBD2
cdr3_aa: CASSLAHQVAGKQYF
cdr3_nt: TGTGCCAGCAGCTTGGCCCATCAGGTAGCGGGAAAGCAGTACTTC

clone_size: NA
v_call: TRBV29-1
j_call: TRBJ1-1
d_call: NA
cdr3_aa: CSAENSANTEAFF
cdr3_nt: TGCAGCGCTGAAAATTCCGCGAACACTGAAGCTTTCTTT

clone_size: few
v_call: TRBV29-1
j_call: TRBJ1-1
d_call: TRBD1
cdr3_aa: CSVGQGYGFDTEAFF
cdr3_nt: TGCAGCGTCGGACAGGGGTATGGTTTTGACACTGAAGCTTTCTTT

clone_size: NA
v_call: TRBV11-3
j_call: TRBJ2-5
d_call: TRBD2
cdr3_aa: CASSLDRGGAKTQYF
cdr3_nt: TGTGCCAGCAGCTTAGATCGGGGGGGGGCCAAGACCCAGTACTTC

clone_size: NA
v_call: TRBV10-2
j_call: TRBJ2-5
d_call: NA
cdr3_aa: CASSRGEINQPQYF
cdr3_nt: TGCGCCAGCAGCCGAGGGGAGATCAATCAGCCCCAGTACTTC

clone_size: NA
v_call: TRBV18
j_call: TRBJ2-3
d_call: NA
cdr3_aa: CASSPPLGEEGTDTQYF
cdr3_nt: TGTGCCAGCTCACCACCGCTGGGGGAGGAAGGCACAGATACGCAGTATTTT

clone_size: many
v_call: TRBV2
j_call: TRBJ2-7
d_call: NA
cdr3_aa: CASSLDIYSYEQYF
cdr3_nt: TGTGCCAGCAGTCTAGACATTTACTCCTACGAGCAGTACTTC

clone_size: few
v_call: TRBV6-6
j_call: TRBJ2-2
d_call: NA
cdr3_aa: CASSRDTTNTGELFF
cdr3_nt: TGTGCCAGCAGCAGGGACACCACGAACACCGGGGAGCTGTTTTTT

clone_size: NA
v_call: TRBV14
j_call: TRBJ1-5
d_call: NA
cdr3_aa: CANKGDSNQPQHF
cdr3_nt: TGTGCCAACAAGGGGGATAGCAATCAGCCCCAGCATTTT

clone_size: many
v_call: TRBV19
j_call: TRBJ2-6
d_call: TRBD1
cdr3_aa: CASRPSWQGASGANVLTF
cdr3_nt: TGTGCCAGTAGACCTTCTTGGCAGGGGGCCTCTGGGGCCAACGTCCTGACTTTC